A selection of T cell receptor beta chains follows, all from one sample in a study of blood T cell repertoires in COVID-19. Profiled with immunoSEQ multiplex PCR; TCRdb holds only in-frame clones, not every one. The data hold tens of thousands of clones, with approximately 86% observed a single time. Input material: peripheral blood. These receptors came from a woman aged 55-75 years with acute or convalescent COVID-19. CDR3s include the opening cysteine and the closing phenylalanine or tryptophan. The D gene is left open where the match is weak. Size is omitted from some rows. Given values are once, few, many or a class for expanded clones.

j_call v_call d_call clone_size cdr3_aa cdr3_nt
TRBJ2-6 TRBV10-3 TRBD1 . CAIRAGQGAGANVLTF TGTGCCATCAGAGCGGGACAGGGGGCTGGGGCCAACGTCCTGACTTTC
TRBJ1-5 TRBV28 . . CASSLNQPQHF TGTGCCAGCAGTCTAAATCAGCCCCAGCATTTT
TRBJ1-4 TRBV24-1 . . CATWGRLSTNEKLFF TGTGCCACTTGGGGGAGGCTATCAACTAATGAAAAACTGTTTTTT
TRBJ1-2 TRBV5-5 TRBD1 . CASSLTGAVGYTF TGTGCCAGCAGCTTGACAGGGGCCGTTGGCTACACCTTC
TRBJ2-7 TRBV24-1 TRBD1 . CAAGTGSYEQYF TGTGCCGCCGGGACAGGCTCCTACGAGCAGTACTTC
TRBJ1-5 TRBV5-1 TRBD1 once CASSSSGQQPQHF TGCGCCAGCAGCTCCTCGGGACAGCAGCCCCAGCATTTT
TRBJ2-7 TRBV30 . . CAWSFSTGDEQYF TGTGCCTGGAGTTTCTCGACAGGCGACGAGCAGTACTTC
TRBJ2-7 TRBV29-1 TRBD1 . CSVRSPGQGYEQYF TGCAGCGTCAGATCTCCGGGACAGGGTTACGAGCAGTACTTC
TRBJ1-5 TRBV28 . . CASSFPTTQPQHF TGTGCCAGCAGTTTCCCGACAACCCAGCCCCAGCATTTT
TRBJ1-6 TRBV7-8 . . CASSKKRDTYNSPLHF TGTGCCAGCAGTAAAAAGCGGGACACCTATAATTCACCCCTCCACTTT
TRBJ1-3 TRBV28 . . CASSPQGPGNTIYF TGTGCCAGCAGCCCACAGGGTCCTGGAAACACCATATATTTT
TRBJ2-7 TRBV2 TRBD2 once CASSRTSGRSYEQYF TGTGCCAGCAGTAGAACTAGCGGGAGGTCCTACGAGCAGTACTTC
TRBJ2-1 TRBV7-8 TRBD2 . CASSLVGLAGGSVQFF TGTGCCAGCAGCTTAGTTGGTCTAGCGGGAGGGTCTGTGCAGTTCTTC
TRBJ1-1 TRBV28 TRBD1 . CASSLSKGAGRTEAFF TGTGCCAGCAGTTTATCTAAGGGGGCCGGAAGAACTGAAGCTTTCTTT
TRBJ2-7 TRBV4-2 TRBD1 few CASSPRDRVLYEQYF TGTGCCAGCAGCCCCCGGGACAGGGTCTTATACGAGCAGTACTTC
TRBJ2-2 TRBV28 . . CASSLGGTNTGELFF TGTGCCAGCAGTTTGGGGGGAACGAACACCGGGGAGCTGTTTTTT
TRBJ2-3 TRBV7-8 TRBD2 . CASSLAQTSDRTDTQYF TGTGCCAGCAGCTTAGCGCAGACTAGCGATCGCACAGATACGCAGTATTTT
TRBJ2-5 TRBV18 TRBD2 . CASSPMTSGLQETQYF TGTGCCAGCTCACCAATGACTAGCGGGCTTCAAGAGACCCAGTACTTC
TRBJ1-2 TRBV2 . once CASSEERAERYGYTF TGTGCCAGCAGTGAAGAGCGGGCAGAGAGATATGGCTACACCTTC
TRBJ1-2 TRBV30 TRBD1 . CAWSKGTGHSNYGYTF TGTGCCTGGAGTAAGGGGACAGGGCACTCGAACTATGGCTACACCTTC
TRBJ1-1 TRBV28 . . CASSSGYTEAFF TGTGCCAGCAGTTCCGGTTACACTGAAGCTTTCTTT
TRBJ2-5 TRBV7-8 . . CASSPGLAGETQYF TGTGCCAGCAGCCCGGGACTCGCCGGGGAGACCCAGTACTTC
TRBJ1-2 TRBV25-1 . . CASSASTGNYGYTF TGTGCCAGCAGTGCTTCGACCGGGAACTATGGCTACACCTTC
TRBJ2-7 TRBV4-2 TRBD2 . CASSPRTSGGIDEQYF TGTGCCAGCAGCCCTAGGACTAGCGGGGGGATTGACGAGCAGTACTTC
TRBJ1-6 TRBV30 TRBD1 . CAWSGQGISPLHF TGTGCCTGGAGCGGACAGGGAATTTCACCCCTCCACTTT
TRBJ2-7 TRBV10-3 TRBD1 few CATHSPGTAYEQYF TGTGCCACCCACAGCCCTGGGACAGCTTACGAGCAGTACTTC
TRBJ2-7 TRBV27 TRBD1 . CASSQDRPLTYEQYF TGTGCCAGCAGCCAGGACAGGCCGCTTACCTACGAGCAGTACTTC
TRBJ2-1 TRBV5-6 TRBD2 . CASSSYSGSSYNEQFF TGTGCCAGCAGCTCGTATAGCGGGAGCTCCTACAATGAGCAGTTCTTC
TRBJ2-1 TRBV7-3 TRBD2 . CASKRRTSGSDEQFF TGTGCCAGCAAAAGGAGGACTAGCGGGAGCGATGAGCAGTTCTTC
TRBJ2-7 TRBV5-1 . . CASSLATANYEQYF TGCGCCAGCAGCTTGGCCACCGCTAATTACGAGCAGTACTTC
TRBJ1-1 TRBV7-8 TRBD1 once CASSLAGQGTEAFF TGTGCCAGCAGCTTAGCGGGACAGGGGACTGAAGCTTTCTTT
TRBJ2-1 TRBV5-4 TRBD2 . CASSRLGLAAGEQFF TGTGCCAGCAGCCGGCTCGGGCTAGCGGCTGGTGAGCAGTTCTTC
TRBJ2-7 TRBV19 TRBD1 . CASGGADRGEIKQYF TGTGCCAGTGGCGGAGCGGACAGGGGCGAAATAAAGCAGTACTTC
TRBJ1-2 TRBV3-1/TRBV3-2 . . CASSQVWRGAYGYTF TGTGCCAGCAGCCAAGTCTGGCGGGGGGCCTATGGCTACACCTTC
TRBJ2-2 TRBV3-1/TRBV3-2 TRBD1 . CASSPPGQGAGELFF TGTGCCAGCAGCCCACCGGGACAGGGGGCCGGGGAGCTGTTTTTT